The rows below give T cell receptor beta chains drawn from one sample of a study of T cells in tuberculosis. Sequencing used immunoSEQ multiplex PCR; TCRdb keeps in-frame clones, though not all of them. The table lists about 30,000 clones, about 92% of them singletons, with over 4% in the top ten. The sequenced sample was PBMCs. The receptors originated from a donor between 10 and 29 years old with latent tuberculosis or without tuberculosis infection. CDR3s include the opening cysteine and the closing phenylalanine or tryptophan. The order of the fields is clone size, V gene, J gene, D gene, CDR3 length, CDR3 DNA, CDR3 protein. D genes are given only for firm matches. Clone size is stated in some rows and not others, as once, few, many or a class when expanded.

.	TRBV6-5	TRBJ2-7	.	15	TGTGCCAGCCAAACATCTGGGGGGTTGTGGTACGAGCAGTACTTC	CASQTSGGLWYEQYF
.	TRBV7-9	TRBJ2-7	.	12	TGTGCCAGCAGCTTACGAGGCTACGAGCAGTACTTC	CASSLRGYEQYF
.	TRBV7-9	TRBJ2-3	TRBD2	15	TGTGCCAGCAGCCAGACCCAGCGGGGAACAGATACGCAGTATTTT	CASSQTQRGTDTQYF
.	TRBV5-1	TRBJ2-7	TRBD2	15	TGCGCCAGCAGCACAATAGCGGGAGGTCTCGACGAGCAGTACTTC	CASSTIAGGLDEQYF
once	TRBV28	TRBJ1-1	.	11	TGTGCCAGCAGAAACGGTGCTGAAGCTTTCTTT	CASRNGAEAFF
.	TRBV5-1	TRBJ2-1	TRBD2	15	TGCGCCAGCAGCTTACTAGCGGGAGGGAACAATGAGCAGTTCTTC	CASSLLAGGNNEQFF
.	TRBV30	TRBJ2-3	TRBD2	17	TGTGCCTACGTCCCTGGCGGGGGGGCCTGGGGCACAGATACGCAGTATTTT	CAYVPGGGAWGTDTQYF
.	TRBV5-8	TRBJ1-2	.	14	TGTGCCAGCAGCTTGGCCGGCGGAATCTATGGCTACACCTTC	CASSLAGGIYGYTF
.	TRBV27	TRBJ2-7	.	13	TGTGCCAGCAGCACAGGGTCAATCCACGAGCAGTACTTC	CASSTGSIHEQYF
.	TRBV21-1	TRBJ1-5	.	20	TGTGCCAGCAGCAAACCCCCTGGACAGGGAACGAAAGAAAGCAATCAGCCCCAGCATTTT	CASSKPPGQGTKESNQPQHF
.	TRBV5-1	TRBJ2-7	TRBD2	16	TGCGCCAGCAACCCCGGGACTAGCGGGAGTGGCTACGAGCAGTACTTC	CASNPGTSGSGYEQYF
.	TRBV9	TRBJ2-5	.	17	TGTGCCAGCAGCGTAGCTCTCGGAGGGTCGCCTCAAGAGACCCAGTACTTC	CASSVALGGSPQETQYF
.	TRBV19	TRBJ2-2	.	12	TGTGCCAGTAGTATTATTAGCGGGGAGCTGTTTTTT	CASSIISGELFF
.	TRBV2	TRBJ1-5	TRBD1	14	TGTGCCAGCAGTGATCAGGGGGCAGGTCAGCCCCAGCATTTT	CASSDQGAGQPQHF
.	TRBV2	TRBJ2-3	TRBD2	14	TGTGCCAGCAGTTCGGGAGGGGGGTCGGATACGCAGTATTTT	CASSSGGGSDTQYF
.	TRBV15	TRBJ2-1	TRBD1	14	TGTGCCACCAGCAGACGGACAGGGGTCGATGAGCAGTTCTTC	CATSRRTGVDEQFF
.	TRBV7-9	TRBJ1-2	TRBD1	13	TGTGCCAGCAGTAGCGACAGGGGGGATGGCTACACCTTC	CASSSDRGDGYTF
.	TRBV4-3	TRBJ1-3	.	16	TGCGCCAGCAGCCAAGATCCCAGTGTATCTGGAAACACCATATATTTT	CASSQDPSVSGNTIYF
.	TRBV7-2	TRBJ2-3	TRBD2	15	TGTGCCAGCAGCTCCCAAGCGGGAGTGGGAGATACGCAGTATTTT	CASSSQAGVGDTQYF
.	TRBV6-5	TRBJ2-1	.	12	TGTGCCAGCAGCCCTACCCGGGAAGAGCAGTTCTTC	CASSPTREEQFF
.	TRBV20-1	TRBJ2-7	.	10	TGCAGTGCTGGACTCTACGAGCAGTACTTC	CSAGLYEQYF
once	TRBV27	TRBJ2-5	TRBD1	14	TGTGCCAGCAGTAACCAGGGGGCTGGGGAGACCCAGTACTTC	CASSNQGAGETQYF
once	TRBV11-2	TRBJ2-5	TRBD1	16	TGTGCCAGCAGCTTATTACTGACAGGGGGCTCAGAGACCCAGTACTTC	CASSLLLTGGSETQYF
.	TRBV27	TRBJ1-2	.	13	TGTGCCAGCAGTAGCAGGGGAGGGTATGGCTACACCTTC	CASSSRGGYGYTF
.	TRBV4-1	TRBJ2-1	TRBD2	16	TGCGCCAGCAGCCAAGAGGAAAGCGGGACCCACAATGAGCAGTTCTTC	CASSQEESGTHNEQFF
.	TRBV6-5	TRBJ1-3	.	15	TGTGCCAGCAGTTTATACGGGTTTACTGGAAACACCATATATTTT	CASSLYGFTGNTIYF
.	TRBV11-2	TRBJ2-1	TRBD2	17	TGTGCCAGCAGCTTAAGAGCCGGGACTAGCGTAGACAATGAGCAGTTCTTC	CASSLRAGTSVDNEQFF
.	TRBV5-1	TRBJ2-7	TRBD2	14	TGCGCCAGCAGAATAAGCGGGGGGGCCTACGAGCAGTACTTC	CASRISGGAYEQYF
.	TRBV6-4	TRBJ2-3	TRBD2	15	TGTGCCAGCAGTGTGACTAGCGGGAGCACAGATACGCAGTATTTT	CASSVTSGSTDTQYF
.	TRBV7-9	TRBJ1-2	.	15	TGTGCCAGCAGCAACCAGGGGTCGGGGGGATATGGCTACACCTTC	CASSNQGSGGYGYTF
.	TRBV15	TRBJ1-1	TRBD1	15	TGTGCCACCAGCAGAGGAGACAGGGGGGGAACTGAAGCTTTCTTT	CATSRGDRGGTEAFF
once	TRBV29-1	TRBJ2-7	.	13	TGCAGCGTTGAGTCGGGATTCGCCTACGAGCAGTACTTC	CSVESGFAYEQYF
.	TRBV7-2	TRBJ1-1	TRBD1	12	TGTGCCAGCAGCCGGGACAGCTATGAAGCTTTCTTT	CASSRDSYEAFF
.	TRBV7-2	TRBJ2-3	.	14	TGTGCCAGCAGCTTAGACTACTTCACAGATACGCAGTATTTT	CASSLDYFTDTQYF
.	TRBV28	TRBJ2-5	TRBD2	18	TGTGCCAGCAGACCATCCCTAGCGGGAGAGGCGGCATCAGAGACCCAGTACTTC	CASRPSLAGEAASETQYF
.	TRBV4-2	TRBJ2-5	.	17	TGTGCCAGCAGCCAAAGCGGGACTAGGGGGCCCCAAGAGACCCAGTACTTC	CASSQSGTRGPQETQYF
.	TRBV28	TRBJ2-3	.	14	TGTGCCAGCAGTTCGGGACTGTATAAAGATACGCAGTATTTT	CASSSGLYKDTQYF
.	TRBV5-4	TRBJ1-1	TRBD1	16	TGTGCCAGCAGCTTGCGGACAGGGCTAATGAACACTGAAGCTTTCTTT	CASSLRTGLMNTEAFF
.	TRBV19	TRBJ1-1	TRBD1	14	TGTGCCAGTAGCCCAGACAGGGAGACCACTGAAGCTTTCTTT	CASSPDRETTEAFF
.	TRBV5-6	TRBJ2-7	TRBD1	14	TGTGCCAGCAGCTACGGGACAGGGAGTTTCGAGCAGTACTTC	CASSYGTGSFEQYF
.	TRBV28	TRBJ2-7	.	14	TGTGCCAGCAATTTCAGGGGAAGTGTGTACGAGCAGTACTTC	CASNFRGSVYEQYF
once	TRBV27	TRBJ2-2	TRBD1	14	TGTGCCAGCAGTTTTAGGGGGCGAACCGGGGAGCTGTTTTTT	CASSFRGRTGELFF
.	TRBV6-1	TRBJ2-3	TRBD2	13	TGTGCCAGCAGTGAAATACGGGGGGGGACGCAGTATTTT	CASSEIRGGTQYF
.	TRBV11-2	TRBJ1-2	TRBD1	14	TGTGCCAGCAGCTTTCGGACAGGGAAGGATGGCTACACCTTC	CASSFRTGKDGYTF
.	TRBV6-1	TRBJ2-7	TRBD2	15	TGTGCCAGCAGTGAAGGTAGCGGGAGGGCCTACGAGCAGTACTTC	CASSEGSGRAYEQYF
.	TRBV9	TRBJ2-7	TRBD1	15	TGTGCCAGCAGCGTAGGGCAGGGGGCCTCCTACGAGCAGTACTTC	CASSVGQGASYEQYF
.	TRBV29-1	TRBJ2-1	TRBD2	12	TGCAGCGTTGCGGGGGGTATCAATGAGCAGTTCTTC	CSVAGGINEQFF
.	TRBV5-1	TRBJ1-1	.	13	TGCGCCAGCAGCGGGGCAGTGAACACTGAAGCTTTCTTT	CASSGAVNTEAFF
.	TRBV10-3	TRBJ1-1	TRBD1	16	TGTGCCATCAGCGCTCTAGGACAGGGGAGTAACACTGAAGCTTTCTTT	CAISALGQGSNTEAFF
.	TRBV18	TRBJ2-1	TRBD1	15	TGTGCCAGCTCACCATTGCAGGGGGATTACAATGAGCAGTTCTTC	CASSPLQGDYNEQFF
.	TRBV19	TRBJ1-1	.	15	TGTGCCAGTAGTACTATCCCCGACATGAACACTGAAGCTTTCTTT	CASSTIPDMNTEAFF
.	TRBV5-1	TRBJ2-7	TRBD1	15	TGCGCCAGCAGCTTGCAGGGGGCTCGATTAGACGAGCAGTACTTC	CASSLQGARLDEQYF
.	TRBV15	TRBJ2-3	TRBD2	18	TGTGCCACCAGCAGAGATCCGGGGACTAGCGGGTATACAGATACGCAGTATTTT	CATSRDPGTSGYTDTQYF
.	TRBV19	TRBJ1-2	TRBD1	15	TGTGCCAGTAGTACCCCGACAGGGGAAGGGTCTGGCTACACCTTC	CASSTPTGEGSGYTF
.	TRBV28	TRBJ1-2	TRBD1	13	TGTGCCAGCACTAGACAGGGGGTGTATGGCTACACCTTC	CASTRQGVYGYTF
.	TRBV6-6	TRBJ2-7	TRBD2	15	TGTGCCAGCAGTCCCCCCCGGGGGGGGCGATATGAGCAGTACTTC	CASSPPRGGRYEQYF
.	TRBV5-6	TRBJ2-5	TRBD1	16	TGTGCCAGCAGCGGCGGGACAGGGCGCCGACAAGAGACCCAGTACTTC	CASSGGTGRRQETQYF
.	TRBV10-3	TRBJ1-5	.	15	TGTGCCATCAGTGAGTCGCAGGGGAGCAATCAGCCCCAGCATTTT	CAISESQGSNQPQHF
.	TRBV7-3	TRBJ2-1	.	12	TGTGCCAGCAGCCCGACGGGAGCTTCGCAGTTCTTC	CASSPTGASQFF